This is a list of T cell receptor beta chains from one sample in a study of shared clonotypes between healthy human individuals. Sequenced by immunoSEQ multiplex PCR; TCRdb stores in-frame clones only, minus some. Counted here are about 2.4 million clones, about 92% occurring once; the ten biggest clones make up over 0.12%. Sequenced: naive CD4+ T cells sorted from blood. The receptors come from a man between 18 and 35 years old in good health. CDR3s include the opening cysteine and the closing phenylalanine or tryptophan. A D gene is named only where the DNA matches it firmly. Clone size is not always given. Where it is, it says once, few, many or a class for expanded clones.

j_gene: TRBJ2-3
abundance: -
v_gene: TRBV11-2
d_gene: -
CDR3nt: TGTGCCAGCAGCCTCCGATGGACTGGGATATACACAGATACGCAGTATTTT
CDR3aa: CASSLRWTGIYTDTQYF

j_gene: TRBJ2-4
abundance: -
v_gene: TRBV30
d_gene: -
CDR3nt: TGTGCCTGGAGTGTAAAACAGAGGGACATTCAGTACTTC
CDR3aa: CAWSVKQRDIQYF

j_gene: TRBJ1-1
abundance: -
v_gene: TRBV6-5
d_gene: TRBD1
CDR3nt: TGTGCCAGCAGTTACTCCCGACAGGGGCGGACTGAAGCTTTCTTT
CDR3aa: CASSYSRQGRTEAFF

j_gene: TRBJ1-5
abundance: -
v_gene: TRBV6-5
d_gene: -
CDR3nt: TGTGCCAGCTCGGGGGAGCGGGATCAGCCCCAGCATTTT
CDR3aa: CASSGERDQPQHF

j_gene: TRBJ2-7
abundance: -
v_gene: TRBV7-9
d_gene: TRBD1
CDR3nt: TGTGCCAGCAGCTTAGTTGTGGGACAGGGGGCAAGGTACGAGCAGTACTTC
CDR3aa: CASSLVVGQGARYEQYF

j_gene: TRBJ1-3
abundance: -
v_gene: TRBV5-1
d_gene: -
CDR3nt: TGCGCCAGCAGCTTCTGGGGGGACAACTCGATGGAGGGCTCTGGAAACACCATATATTTT
CDR3aa: CASSFWGDNSMEGSGNTIYF

j_gene: TRBJ1-2
abundance: -
v_gene: TRBV4-3
d_gene: TRBD1
CDR3nt: TGCGCCAGCAGCCAAGAACCAGGGGGCAACTATGGCTACACCTTC
CDR3aa: CASSQEPGGNYGYTF

j_gene: TRBJ2-7
abundance: -
v_gene: TRBV4-1
d_gene: TRBD2
CDR3nt: TGCGCCAGCAGCCAAGATCCGGGACTAGCGGGGTTCGAGCAGTACTTC
CDR3aa: CASSQDPGLAGFEQYF

j_gene: TRBJ2-2
abundance: -
v_gene: TRBV29-1
d_gene: TRBD2
CDR3nt: TGCAGCGCCGGCGGGGGCACCGGGGAGCTGTTTTTT
CDR3aa: CSAGGGTGELFF

j_gene: TRBJ2-1
abundance: -
v_gene: TRBV4-1
d_gene: TRBD1
CDR3nt: TGCGCCAGCAGCGCCCAGACAGGGAGCTCCTACAATGAGCAGTTCTTC
CDR3aa: CASSAQTGSSYNEQFF

j_gene: TRBJ2-7
abundance: -
v_gene: TRBV18
d_gene: -
CDR3nt: TGTGCCAGCTCAGACAGACAGCACTACGAGCAGTACTTC
CDR3aa: CASSDRQHYEQYF

j_gene: TRBJ1-2
abundance: -
v_gene: TRBV2
d_gene: -
CDR3nt: TGTGCCAGCAGGGGGACCGGCGGCTACACCTTC
CDR3aa: CASRGTGGYTF

j_gene: TRBJ1-2
abundance: -
v_gene: TRBV29-1
d_gene: -
CDR3nt: TGCAGCGTTGACGCGGGTATAAGTTATGGCTACACCTTC
CDR3aa: CSVDAGISYGYTF

j_gene: TRBJ1-6
abundance: -
v_gene: TRBV30
d_gene: -
CDR3nt: TGTGCCTGGAGTCTTCAGGGTAATTCACCCCTCCACTTT
CDR3aa: CAWSLQGNSPLHF

j_gene: TRBJ2-3
abundance: -
v_gene: TRBV9
d_gene: -
CDR3nt: TGTGCCAGCAGTATCGGGGGAGCGGGCACAGATACGCAGTATTTT
CDR3aa: CASSIGGAGTDTQYF

j_gene: TRBJ2-7
abundance: -
v_gene: TRBV6-5
d_gene: -
CDR3nt: TGTGCCAGCAGCCGTCCGGGACTGAGCTCCTACGAGCAGTACTTC
CDR3aa: CASSRPGLSSYEQYF

j_gene: TRBJ2-7
abundance: -
v_gene: TRBV28
d_gene: TRBD1
CDR3nt: TGTGCCACCGGTGGACAGGGACTCTACGAGCAGTACTTC
CDR3aa: CATGGQGLYEQYF

j_gene: TRBJ1-5
abundance: -
v_gene: TRBV7-2
d_gene: -
CDR3nt: TGTGCCAGCAGCTTAGAATGGGGAATCAATCAGCCCCAGCATTTT
CDR3aa: CASSLEWGINQPQHF

j_gene: TRBJ1-5
abundance: -
v_gene: TRBV4-1
d_gene: -
CDR3nt: TGCGCCAGCAGCCAAAGATCAGCAGGGAACGAGCAGCCCCAGCATTTT
CDR3aa: CASSQRSAGNEQPQHF

j_gene: TRBJ2-5
abundance: -
v_gene: TRBV7-8
d_gene: TRBD1
CDR3nt: TGTGCCAGCAGCTTAATGGACAGGGGTCAAGAGACCCAGTACTTC
CDR3aa: CASSLMDRGQETQYF

j_gene: TRBJ1-4
abundance: -
v_gene: TRBV19
d_gene: TRBD1
CDR3nt: TGTGCCAGTAGTCAATTGGACAGGCGATCTAATGAAAAACTGTTTTTT
CDR3aa: CASSQLDRRSNEKLFF

j_gene: TRBJ1-3
abundance: -
v_gene: TRBV5-4
d_gene: -
CDR3nt: TGTGCCAGCAGCTTGGGGGGACCGATCTCTGGAAACACCATATATTTT
CDR3aa: CASSLGGPISGNTIYF

j_gene: TRBJ2-1
abundance: -
v_gene: TRBV23-1
d_gene: -
CDR3nt: TGCGCCAGCAGTCAACACGGGGCGTCTTACAATGAGCAGTTCTTC
CDR3aa: CASSQHGASYNEQFF

j_gene: TRBJ2-3
abundance: -
v_gene: TRBV7-7
d_gene: TRBD2
CDR3nt: TGTGCTAGCAGCTTGGGGACTAGCGGCACAGATACGCAGTATTTT
CDR3aa: CASSLGTSGTDTQYF

j_gene: TRBJ2-3
abundance: -
v_gene: TRBV27
d_gene: -
CDR3nt: TGTGCCAGCAGTTCGGCAGGGTGGGATGGTGGGCAGTATTTT
CDR3aa: CASSSAGWDGGQYF

j_gene: TRBJ1-2
abundance: -
v_gene: TRBV2
d_gene: TRBD1
CDR3nt: TGTGCCAGCAGTGAGACAGGGGTTAGATATGGCTACACCTTC
CDR3aa: CASSETGVRYGYTF

j_gene: TRBJ1-5
abundance: -
v_gene: TRBV6-5
d_gene: -
CDR3nt: TGTGCCAGCAGTCCTAATGGGGGAGGAGGTCAGCCCCAGCATTTT
CDR3aa: CASSPNGGGGQPQHF

j_gene: TRBJ2-5
abundance: -
v_gene: TRBV10-3
d_gene: TRBD2
CDR3nt: TGTGCCATCAAAGTAGCGGGGGACCAAGAGACCCAGTACTTC
CDR3aa: CAIKVAGDQETQYF

j_gene: TRBJ2-7
abundance: -
v_gene: TRBV7-8
d_gene: -
CDR3nt: TGTGCCAGCAGCCCCCCTGGGGGGCGGGGTTCCTACGAGCAGTACTTC
CDR3aa: CASSPPGGRGSYEQYF

j_gene: TRBJ1-4
abundance: -
v_gene: TRBV6-6
d_gene: TRBD1
CDR3nt: TGTGCCAGCAGTTACCGACAGGGGACTAATGAAAAACTGTTTTTT
CDR3aa: CASSYRQGTNEKLFF

j_gene: TRBJ2-7
abundance: -
v_gene: TRBV5-4
d_gene: -
CDR3nt: TGTGCCAGCAGCTTGGCGGGGGACCTCTACGAGCAGTACTTC
CDR3aa: CASSLAGDLYEQYF

j_gene: TRBJ1-1
abundance: -
v_gene: TRBV28
d_gene: -
CDR3nt: TGTGCCAGCAGGATAAACACTGAAGCTTTCTTT
CDR3aa: CASRINTEAFF

j_gene: TRBJ2-7
abundance: -
v_gene: TRBV19
d_gene: -
CDR3nt: TGTGCCAGTAGCCCGGGTCGGGGACCCTACGAGCAGTACTTC
CDR3aa: CASSPGRGPYEQYF

j_gene: TRBJ2-7
abundance: -
v_gene: TRBV28
d_gene: -
CDR3nt: TGTGCCAGCAGTTTAGGGACTCCCCTCGAGCAGTACTTC
CDR3aa: CASSLGTPLEQYF

j_gene: TRBJ2-5
abundance: -
v_gene: TRBV19
d_gene: -
CDR3nt: TGTGCCAGTAGCAACCTAGCTCCGGAGACCCAGTACTTC
CDR3aa: CASSNLAPETQYF

j_gene: TRBJ2-1
abundance: -
v_gene: TRBV2
d_gene: TRBD2
CDR3nt: TGTGCCAGCAGTGGGACTAGCGGGAGGCAAAACAATGAGCAGTTCTTC
CDR3aa: CASSGTSGRQNNEQFF

j_gene: TRBJ2-7
abundance: -
v_gene: TRBV7-3
d_gene: -
CDR3nt: TGTGCCAGCAGCTCCCAAGGGGGTATCTACGAGCAGTACTTC
CDR3aa: CASSSQGGIYEQYF

j_gene: TRBJ1-5
abundance: once
v_gene: TRBV19
d_gene: TRBD1
CDR3nt: TGTGCCAGTAGTATAAAAACAGGGGGCAATCAGCCCCAGCATTTT
CDR3aa: CASSIKTGGNQPQHF

j_gene: TRBJ2-3
abundance: -
v_gene: TRBV25-1
d_gene: -
CDR3nt: TGTGCCAGCAGTGGGTTGGCGGAGGATACGCAGTATTTT
CDR3aa: CASSGLAEDTQYF

j_gene: TRBJ2-5
abundance: -
v_gene: TRBV28
d_gene: -
CDR3nt: TGTGCCAGCAGCCCCTTAAAAGGGGCCCAAGAGACCCAGTACTTC
CDR3aa: CASSPLKGAQETQYF

j_gene: TRBJ2-6
abundance: -
v_gene: TRBV7-2
d_gene: -
CDR3nt: TGTGCCAGCAGCTTAGTGGGGGCGGCTGGGGCCAACGTCCTGACTTTC
CDR3aa: CASSLVGAAGANVLTF

j_gene: TRBJ1-2
abundance: -
v_gene: TRBV6-5
d_gene: TRBD1
CDR3nt: TGTGCCAGCAGTTACTCGAACAGGGGAGGTACCTATGGCTACACCTTC
CDR3aa: CASSYSNRGGTYGYTF

j_gene: TRBJ1-4
abundance: -
v_gene: TRBV29-1
d_gene: TRBD1
CDR3nt: TGCAGCGTTACCGGGACAGCTGATGAAAAACTGTTTTTT
CDR3aa: CSVTGTADEKLFF

j_gene: TRBJ2-1
abundance: once
v_gene: TRBV4-1
d_gene: -
CDR3nt: TGCGCCAGCAGCCAAGTGGGACAAGAGCAGTTCTTC
CDR3aa: CASSQVGQEQFF

j_gene: TRBJ1-6
abundance: few
v_gene: TRBV7-6
d_gene: -
CDR3nt: TGTGCCAGCAGCCCTCTGGGGGGGAATTCACCCCTCCACTTT
CDR3aa: CASSPLGGNSPLHF

j_gene: TRBJ1-2
abundance: -
v_gene: TRBV7-2
d_gene: TRBD1
CDR3nt: TGTGCCAGCAGCTTAGGCCTGACAGGGGGAAGGAATGGCTACACCTTC
CDR3aa: CASSLGLTGGRNGYTF

j_gene: TRBJ1-4
abundance: once
v_gene: TRBV6-6
d_gene: -
CDR3nt: TGTGCCAGCAGACGAACTAATGAAAAACTGTTTTTT
CDR3aa: CASRRTNEKLFF

j_gene: TRBJ1-1
abundance: -
v_gene: TRBV11-2
d_gene: TRBD1
CDR3nt: TGTGCCAGCAGCCGCCGGGACAGAGCATACACTGAAGCTTTCTTT
CDR3aa: CASSRRDRAYTEAFF

j_gene: TRBJ2-5
abundance: -
v_gene: TRBV4-1
d_gene: -
CDR3nt: TGCGCCAGCAGCTTCGGACCACCAGAGACCCAGTACTTC
CDR3aa: CASSFGPPETQYF